Each of the 14 T cell receptor beta chains below was sequenced from the same sample in a study of T cell responses to AZD1222 COVID-19 vaccine. TCRdb's copy holds only in-frame clones and misses some; the assay was immunoSEQ multiplex PCR. The sample contains 92,000 or so clones, about 89% of which appear only once. The sequenced sample was peripheral blood, obtained on day 0 of AZD1222 vaccination. These receptors were obtained from an adult in good health.

The V and J genes are TRBV7-3 and TRBJ2-1, with D perhaps matching TRBD2 (6 bases). Per the germline V gene, CDR1 is SGHTA and CDR2 is FQGTGA. V lost 5 bases, J lost 8 bases, and 19 bases lay in between. The CDR3 length is 15 residues. The CDR3 nucleotides read TGTGCCAGCAGCCCAAAACTAGCCGGGATTGATGAGCAGTTCTTC. Residues: CASSPKLAGIDEQFF. The full variable domain, in which reference TRBV7-3 and TRBJ2-1 provide the parts outside the CDR3, is GAGVSQTPSNKVTEKGKYVELRCDPISGHTALYWYRQSLGQGPEFLIYFQGTGAADDSGLPNDRFFAVRPEGSVSTLKIQRTERGDSAVYLCASSPKLAGIDEQFFGPGTRLTVL.

This chain uses TRBV30 with TRBJ2-3, with D possibly being TRBD2 (6 bases). Germline V gene lookup returns CDR1 GTSNPN and CDR2 SVGIG (reference sequence). This CDR3 comprises 15 residues. V lost 7 bases to trimming and J lost 0 bases, with 17 bases between them. In DNA, the CDR3 is TGTGCCTCCGTACTGGGGGGTTCTAGCACAGATACGCAGTATTTT. Translating gives CASVLGGSSTDTQYF.

The chain employs TRBV20-1 and TRBJ1-1; D unresolved. The germline V and J ends were trimmed by 8 bases and 1 base, with 5 bases remaining between them. Germline V gives CDR1 DFQATT, CDR2 SNEGSKA (reference sequence). This CDR3 comprises 10 residues. The CDR3 nucleotides are TGCAGTCCCCAGAACACTGAAGCTTTCTTT. It is translated as CSPQNTEAFF.

J is TRBJ2-1 and V is TRBV11-3, with 7 bases aligning to TRBD2. Trimming at V came to 1 base and at J to 7 bases, leaving 4 bases not matched to a gene. CDR3 size: 14 residues. CDR1 is SGHNT, CDR2 YENEEA, per germline. The DNA of the CDR3 is TGTGCCAGCAGCTTAGTTGGGGGGGTGAATGAGCAGTTCTTC. Translating it yields CASSLVGGVNEQFF.

CDR3 in amino acids: CASSLGGQVSGYTF. In DNA form, the CDR3 reads TGTGCCAGCAGCTTAGGGGGACAGGTTTCTGGCTACACCTTC. This sequence joins TRBV7-2 and TRBJ1-2, with 8 bases aligning to TRBD1. Germline CDR1 and CDR2: SGHTA and FQGNSA. V was pared by 1 base and J by 7 bases, with 5 bases of the junction left unmatched. This CDR3 spans 14 amino acids.

The chain carries TRBV2 and TRBJ2-5; no clear D. This CDR3 has 13 residues. V lost 4 bases to trimming and J lost 6 bases, with 12 bases between them. Germline-derived CDR1 and CDR2 are SNHLY and FYNNEI. The CDR3 sequence: CASSVYGSQTQYF. DNA of the CDR3: TGTGCCAGCAGTGTTTATGGCAGTCAGACCCAGTACTTC.

The rearrangement links TRBV6-2 or TRBV6-3 to TRBJ1-2, with D possibly TRBD1 on 6 matching bases. Per germline, CDR1 MNHEY and CDR2 SVGEGT. The CDR3 loop spans 13 amino acids. V lost 6 bases and J 8 bases, leaving 16 bases between the germline ends. CDR3 in amino acids: CASSPLGGGGYTF. As DNA, the CDR3 is TGTGCCAGCAGCCCCCTCGGGGGGGGCGGCTACACCTTC.

The J gene is TRBJ1-3, the V gene TRBV6-6; weak D call: TRBD1 (5 bases). This CDR3 spans 16 amino acids. In germline, CDR1 is MNHNY, CDR2 SVGAGI (reference sequence). Trimming stripped 5 bases from V and 0 bases from J, with 14 bases between. The DNA for the CDR3 is TGTGCCAGCAGTCGAACTTGGGACCGCTCTGGAAACACCATATATTTT. As protein: CASSRTWDRSGNTIYF.

This clone was detected only once. V gene TRBV2 combines with J gene TRBJ2-3; D not certain. The CDR3 extends over 11 amino acids. Germline CDR1 is SNHLY and CDR2 is FYNNEI. Trimming pared 7 bases from V and 2 bases from J, leaving 4 bases between. Here the CDR3 reads CASTITDTQYF. CDR3 nucleotide sequence: TGTGCCAGCACTATCACAGATACGCAGTATTTT.

J is TRBJ1-1 and V is TRBV5-4, with D tentatively TRBD1 (5 bases). The CDR3 has 13 amino acids. V was shortened by 4 bases and J by 0 bases, with 7 bases between the two germline ends. From germline, CDR1 is SGHNT and CDR2 YYREEE (reference sequence). The CDR3, as DNA: TGTGCCAGCAGCCAGACAGTGAACACTGAAGCTTTCTTT. As protein: CASSQTVNTEAFF.

The chain recombines TRBV27 with TRBJ1-6; D is perhaps TRBD1 (5 bases). The CDR3 consists of 17 residues. V lost 2 bases and J lost 8, with 19 bases in between. The germline gives CDR1 MNHEY, CDR2 SMNVEV (reference sequence). The CDR3 spells CASSLGARAFPDSPLHF. CDR3 DNA: TGTGCCAGCAGTTTAGGGGCGAGGGCTTTCCCCGATTCACCCCTCCACTTT.

The V gene is TRBV14, the J gene TRBJ2-7, with D possibly TRBD2 on 5 matching bases. V was trimmed by 3 bases and J by 0 bases, leaving 6 bases between them. CDR3 size: 13 residues. Germline loops: CDR1 SGHDN, CDR2 FVKESK. The CDR3 bases are TGTGCCAGCAGCCAGGGGAGCTCCTACGAGCAGTACTTC. Protein: CASSQGSSYEQYF.

V is TRBV7-2 and J is TRBJ1-1, with no clear D. This CDR3 region has 16 residues. Germline CDR1 is SGHTA and CDR2 is FQGNSA. The V end lost 0 bases, the J end lost 1 base, and 12 bases lay between the germline ends. CDR3 DNA: TGTGCCAGCAGCTTAGCGGTTGGAAGGGCGAACACTGAAGCTTTCTTT. Translation: CASSLAVGRANTEAFF.

This rearrangement joins TRBV30 to TRBJ1-6, with D tentatively TRBD1 (5 bases). Germline values: CDR1 GTSNPN, CDR2 SVGIG (reference sequence). Between the trimmed V and J ends, which lost 2 bases and 12 bases, there was a span of 17 bases. The CDR3 has 14 residues. The CDR3 loop reads CAWSNIGAGGPLHF. The CDR3 DNA sequence: TGTGCCTGGAGTAATATTGGGGCCGGCGGACCCCTCCACTTT.